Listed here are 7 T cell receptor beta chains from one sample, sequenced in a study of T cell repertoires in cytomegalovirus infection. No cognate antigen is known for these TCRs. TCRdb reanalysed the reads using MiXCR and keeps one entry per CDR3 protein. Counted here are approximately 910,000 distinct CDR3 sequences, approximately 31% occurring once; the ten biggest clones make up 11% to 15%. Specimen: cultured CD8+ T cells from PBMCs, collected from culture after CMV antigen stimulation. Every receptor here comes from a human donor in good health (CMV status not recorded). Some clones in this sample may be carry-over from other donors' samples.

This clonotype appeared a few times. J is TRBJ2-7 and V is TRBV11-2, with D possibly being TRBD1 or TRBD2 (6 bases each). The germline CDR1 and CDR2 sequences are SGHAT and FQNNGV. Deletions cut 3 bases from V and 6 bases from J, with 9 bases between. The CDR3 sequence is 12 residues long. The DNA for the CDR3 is TGTGCCAGCAGCTTCGGGGGCGCCGAGCAGTACGTC. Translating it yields CASSFGGAEQYV.

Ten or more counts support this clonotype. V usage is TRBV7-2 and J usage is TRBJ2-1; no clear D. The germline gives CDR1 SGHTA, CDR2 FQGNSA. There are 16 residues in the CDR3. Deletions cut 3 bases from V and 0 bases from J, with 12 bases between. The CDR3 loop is CASSFRSQSSYNEQFF. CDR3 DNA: TGTGCCAGCAGCTTCCGGTCTCAAAGCTCCTACAATGAGCAGTTCTTC.

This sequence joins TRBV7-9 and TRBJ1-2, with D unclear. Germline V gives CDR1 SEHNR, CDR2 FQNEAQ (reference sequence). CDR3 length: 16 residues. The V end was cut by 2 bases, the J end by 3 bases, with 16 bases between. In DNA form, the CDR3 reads TGTGCCAGCAGCTTACCGGAGGAGGGCGGGTACTATGGCTACACCTTC. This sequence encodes CASSLPEEGGYYGYTF.

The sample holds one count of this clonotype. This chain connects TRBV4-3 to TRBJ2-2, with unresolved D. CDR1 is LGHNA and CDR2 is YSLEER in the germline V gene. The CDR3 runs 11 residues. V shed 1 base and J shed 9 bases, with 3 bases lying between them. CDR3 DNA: TGCGCCAGCAGCCAAGCTAGGGAGCTGTTTTTT. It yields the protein CASSQARELFF.

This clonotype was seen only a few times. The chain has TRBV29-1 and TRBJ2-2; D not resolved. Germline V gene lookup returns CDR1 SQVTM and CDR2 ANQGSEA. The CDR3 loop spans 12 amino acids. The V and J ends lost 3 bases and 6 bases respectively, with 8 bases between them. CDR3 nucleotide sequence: TGCAGCGTTGATAGAGAGCCCGGGGAGCTGTTTTTT. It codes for CSVDREPGELFF.

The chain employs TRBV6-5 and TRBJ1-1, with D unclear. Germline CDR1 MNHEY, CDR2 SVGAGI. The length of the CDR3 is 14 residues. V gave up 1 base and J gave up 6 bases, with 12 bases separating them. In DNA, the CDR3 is TGTGCCAGCAGTTACTATAAGGACGGACCTGAAGCTTTCTTT. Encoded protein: CASSYYKDGPEAFF.

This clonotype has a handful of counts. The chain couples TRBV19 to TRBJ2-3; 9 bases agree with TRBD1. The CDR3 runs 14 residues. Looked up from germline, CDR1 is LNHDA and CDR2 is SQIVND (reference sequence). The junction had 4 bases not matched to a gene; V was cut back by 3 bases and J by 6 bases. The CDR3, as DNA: TGTGCCAGTAGTATCGGGACAGGGTTGGATACGCAGTATTTT. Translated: CASSIGTGLDTQYF.